The sequence of this T cell receptor (beta chain) was determined in a study of blood T cell repertoires in COVID-19. Study-wide background: The analysed material was cDNA or gDNA that came from T cells, B-cell-depleted T cells, or PBMCs.

Self-reported history from a screening survey and questionnaire set each donor's cohort. Recovered status in Cohort 3 required two negative PCRs, clearance, or symptom resolution. This CDR3 spans 15 amino acids. Per the germline V gene, CDR1 is SGHTA and CDR2 is FQGTGA. The V gene lost 5 bases and the J gene lost 5 bases, with 15 bases spanning the gap. Per the study methods: By means of reference gene primer amplification, nucleated cell counts were estimated. Clones were read by immunoSEQ multiplex PCR, and TCRdb kept only the in-frame ones, dropping some. Clonal size and the V and J genes are those of that table, whereas D and trimming came from the DNA. The table records about 350,000 clones, more than 75% of them present only once.

Source material: PBMCs or T cells enriched from blood (not recorded which). This TCR was recovered from a woman in her twenties or thirties who had recovered from COVID-19. The rearrangement uses TRBV7-3 and TRBJ2-2; D uncertain. CDR3 DNA: TGTGCCAGCAGCGCGACTGGCTCTTTGACCGGGGAGCTGTTTTTT. The encoded protein is CASSATGSLTGELFF.